This T cell receptor (beta chain) came from a study of CD8 T cells in ankylosing spondylitis (dated by TCRdb to 2015 to 2018). Some background on the complete study: To find TCR variants linked to disease, the study profiled T cell receptor beta repertoires in ankylosing spondylitis patients and healthy donors. In total, the full study cohort was made up of 108 healthy donors and 25 to 30 ankylosing spondylitis patients. Peripheral blood samples were taken, and synovial fluid was additionally collected from ankylosing spondylitis patients. What the authors observed across the whole study: A TCR beta motif made up of eight highly homologous amino acid variants appeared to be characteristic of blood from ankylosing spondylitis patients. The disease-linked clones were reported as significantly enriched in matched synovial fluid samples from ankylosing spondylitis patients. Some TCR beta motif variants had previously been reported in synovial fluid and blood of reactive arthritis patients, which suggested common disease-initiation mechanisms. In peripheral blood, the disease-linked clones were found at relatively low frequencies and had a CD8+ phenotype.

This clonotype was found once. The specificity of this receptor is unknown. Base qualities are not recorded, but no much larger clone differs from it by a single base. A single read counts as weak evidence. The CDR3 starts with the cysteine, ends with the phenylalanine, and has 14 residues. Only the CDR3 region is kept as DNA, spanning 42 bases read in frame from base 1. The germline V gene (reference sequence) supplies CDR1 DFQATT and CDR2 SNEGSKA. Trimming accounts for 1 base at V and 5 bases at J, while the number of junction bases matched to no gene is 3. Sequencing instrument: Illumina HiSeq 2500. TCR beta libraries were prepared by quantitative 5'-RACE with molecular barcodes. Per the source publication's procedure: A new computational method based on a probabilistic model of VDJ rearrangement was used to identify disease-linked TCR variants. Through fastp at Q25 and MiXCR, TCRdb rebuilt clones from the public reads, retaining in-frame beta chains. Duplicate CDR3 protein sequences are folded into a single record with the most common DNA and genes. The V and J calls here are based on TCRdb, not the publication. For this sample the table gives 250,000 or so distinct CDR3 sequences, of which roughly a quarter were detected only once. Jointly, the top ten make up about 0.6% of the sample.

This chain is built from TRBV20-1 and TRBJ2-1; 9 bases in between match TRBD2. Source material: blood, either unsorted or a sorted T cell fraction (not recorded which). This TCR was sampled from a male donor with ankylosing spondylitis or in good health (not recorded which). The CDR3 loop reads CSARGGGAHNEQFF. The bases are TGCAGTGCTAGAGGCGGGGGGGCCCACAATGAGCAGTTCTTC.